The entry below describes one T cell receptor (beta chain). Its antigen has not been determined. Qualities for individual bases were not recorded, and no much larger clone is one base off. The data derive from a study of long-term antiretroviral therapy in people with HIV (dated by TCRdb to between 2021 and 2024). Study-wide context: The earliest samples were collected roughly a decade before the 2015 WHO recommendation for immediate ART, at a time when ART was usually postponed until CD4 counts fell. Of the 30 to 35 participants with HIV, 10 to 11 were female. A total of roughly 200 cryopreserved PBMC samples were contributed to the cohort by 30 adults with confirmed HIV infection, with samples collected serially over a mean of roughly six years (range 1-12). Whether ART initiation and durable HIV suppression were associated with changes in peripheral blood TRB repertoire composition and diversity was tested in a retrospective serial study. No cross-contamination during QIAcube processing was shown when test extractions of a monoclonal T-cell line were performed alongside about 30 polyclonal samples. Findings and caveats that apply to the study as a whole: Because PBMC availability was limited, only the TCR beta chain was sequenced, with no alpha chain pairing. Expanded TRB clones identified before ART initiation dominated the repertoire at all time points, although this dominance fluctuated and declined in many PLHIV after ART. Compared with controls, HIV repertoires had narrower CDR3 length ranges, and the network structure pointed to an antigen-experienced repertoire that shifted only slightly toward naive after ART. Inferences about post-ART repertoire changes are limited because no data were available on ART adherence, viral resistance or therapy changes. Because cell numbers in pre-ART samples were limited, unsorted PBMC were profiled instead of sorted CD4+ and CD8+ T cells. The samples were dated from the mid-2000s to the late 2010s, and the ART regimens that were used may be less effective than current ART regimens. A significant increase in TRB diversity was found to be associated with ART initiation, although TRB diversity was observed to remain significantly below that of transplant donor controls even after long-term ART.

The immunoSEQ hsTCRB v3.0 assay was used at survey level resolution for TRB variable region sequencing. The targeted TRB sequencing depth was roughly 40,000-50,000 T-cell genomes per sample. Pooled TRB libraries were sequenced on an Illumina MiSeq with a v3 150-cycle kit. The published analysis was carried out like this. Repertoire analysis was run in R within a reproducible Nextflow workflow that covered QC, data transformation and analysis. Custom analyses were implemented in LymphoSeq2, an R package for AIRR-Seq data exploration. A handful of samples that produced fewer than 5000 total TRB sequences were removed, so about 200 HIV repertoires were analyzed. Among the 188 retained HIV repertoires, some 60 were collected before ART initiation and approximately 130 were collected after ART initiation. Repertoires were downsampled to 5000 TRB nucleotide sequences, and summary statistics were averaged over 100 downsampling iterations. The analysis kept only TRB sequences whose CDR3 regions were at least seven amino acids long. Diversity was measured with a Shannon entropy-derived clonality score and the Gini coefficient. In repertoire networks, the top 5000 CDR3 amino acid sequences were linked whenever an edit distance of one separated two sequences. For TRB CDR3 amino acid sequences, GLIPH2 was used to predict antigen specificity groups and MHC restriction. To flag known CMV, EBV, HIV or tissue antigen associations, CDR3 amino acid sequences were matched against VDJdb and McPAS-TCR. Pre-ART, post-ART and control groups were compared with Wilcoxon signed-rank tests and Holm-Bonferroni correction. TCRdb holds this immuneACCESS table with in-frame rearrangements only. Some clones are missing; in checked studies, unresolved V genes explain under half, and the rest has no known cause. V, J and clone size are those of that table, while D and trimming were read from the DNA. Recorded for this sample are fewer than 20,000 clones; 76% of them occurred a single time. The top ten constitute 15% of the sample.

Participants were included only if at least one PBMC sample before ART initiation and at least two post-ART samples were available. Treatment was received in the United States of America by all participants with HIV. Before DNA extraction, cryopreserved samples of about 0.95-10 million PBMC were thawed and washed. At the time of the earliest PBMC sample, participants with HIV were aged between roughly 20 and 54 years. PBMC samples were contributed by each participant from 1-4 timepoints before ART initiation and 2-8 timepoints after ART initiation, with a median of 7 samples. For every participant, serial HIV viral load, CD4+ T-cell count, ART history and demographic data were obtained. Using a Qiagen kit on a QIAcube, genomic DNA was extracted from unsorted PBMC, with samples processed in batches of 12. The cysteine opens and the phenylalanine closes a CDR3 of 14 amino acids. Only the CDR3 portion is preserved as DNA: 42 bases, with reading frame beginning at the first base. From the germline V gene (reference sequence), CDR1 is SEHNR and CDR2 is FQNEAQ. A distance of 7 bases separates the germline ends of V and J, which lose 5 bases and 0 bases respectively.

The origin of this receptor is a woman in her forties or fifties with HIV. This chain is built from TRBV7-9 and TRBJ2-2, with no reliable assignment of the D segment. This sample comprised unsorted PBMCs, obtained around 2.4 years before starting antiretroviral therapy. The nucleotide sequence reads TGTGCCAGCAGCGGGATCTCGAACACCGGGGAGCTGTTTTTT. Its protein reads: CASSGISNTGELFF.